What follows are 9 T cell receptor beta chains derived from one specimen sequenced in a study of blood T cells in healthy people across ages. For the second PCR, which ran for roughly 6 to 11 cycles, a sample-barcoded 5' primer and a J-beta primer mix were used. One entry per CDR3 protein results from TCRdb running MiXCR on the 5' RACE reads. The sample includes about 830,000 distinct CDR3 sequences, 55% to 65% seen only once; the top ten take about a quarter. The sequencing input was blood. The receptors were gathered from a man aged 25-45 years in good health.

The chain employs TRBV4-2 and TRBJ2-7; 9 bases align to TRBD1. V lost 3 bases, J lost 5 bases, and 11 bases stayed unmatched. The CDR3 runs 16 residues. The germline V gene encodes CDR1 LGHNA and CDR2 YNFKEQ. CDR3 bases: TGTGCCAGCAGCCAGGAACTTGGACAGGGGAGGCACGAGCAGTACTTC. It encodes CASSQELGQGRHEQYF.

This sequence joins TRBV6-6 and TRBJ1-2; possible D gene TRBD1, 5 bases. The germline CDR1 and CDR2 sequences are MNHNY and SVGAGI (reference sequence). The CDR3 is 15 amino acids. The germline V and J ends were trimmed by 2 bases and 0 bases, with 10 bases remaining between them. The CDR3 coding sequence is TGTGCCAGCAGTTACGCCAGGGTGGCTAACTATGGCTACACCTTC. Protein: CASSYARVANYGYTF.

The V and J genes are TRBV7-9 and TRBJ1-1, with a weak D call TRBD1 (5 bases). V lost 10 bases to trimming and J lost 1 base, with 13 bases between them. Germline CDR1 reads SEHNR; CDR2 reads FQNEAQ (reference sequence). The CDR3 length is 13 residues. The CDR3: CATPTGGNTEAFF. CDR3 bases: TGTGCCACCCCGACGGGGGGGAACACTGAAGCTTTCTTT.

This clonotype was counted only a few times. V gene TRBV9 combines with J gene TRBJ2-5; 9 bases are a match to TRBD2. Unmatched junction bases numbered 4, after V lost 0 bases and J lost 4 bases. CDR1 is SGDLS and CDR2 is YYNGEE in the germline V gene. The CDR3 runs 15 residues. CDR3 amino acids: CASSVEISGGETQYF. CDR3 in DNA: TGTGCCAGCAGCGTAGAGATTAGCGGGGGAGAGACCCAGTACTTC.

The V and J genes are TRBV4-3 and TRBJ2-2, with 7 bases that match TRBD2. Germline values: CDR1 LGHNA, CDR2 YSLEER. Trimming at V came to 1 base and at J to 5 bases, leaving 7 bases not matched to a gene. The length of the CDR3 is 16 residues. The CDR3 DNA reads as TGCGCCAGCAGCCAAGGGAGAGCGGGGTGGACCGGGGAGCTGTTTTTT. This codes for CASSQGRAGWTGELFF.

This CDR3 is CASKQAYNEKLFF. The CDR3 coding sequence is TGTGCCAGTAAACAGGCCTATAATGAAAAACTGTTTTTT. V is TRBV6-6 and J is TRBJ1-4; D is perhaps TRBD1 (5 bases). V dropped 9 bases and J dropped 4 bases, with 12 bases sitting between them. The CDR3 contains 13 residues. Per germline, CDR1 MNHNY and CDR2 SVGAGI (reference sequence).

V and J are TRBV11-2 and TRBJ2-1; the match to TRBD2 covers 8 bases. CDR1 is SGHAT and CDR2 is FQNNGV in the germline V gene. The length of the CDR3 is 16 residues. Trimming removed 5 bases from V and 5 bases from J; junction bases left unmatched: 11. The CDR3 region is CASSRYFAGGHNEQFF. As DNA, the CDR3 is TGTGCCAGCAGCCGTTACTTTGCGGGGGGACACAATGAGCAGTTCTTC.

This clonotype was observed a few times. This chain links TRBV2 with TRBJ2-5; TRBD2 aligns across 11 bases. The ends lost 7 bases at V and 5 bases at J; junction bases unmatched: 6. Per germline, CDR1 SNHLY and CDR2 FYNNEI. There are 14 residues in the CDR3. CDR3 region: CASTALAGAETQYF. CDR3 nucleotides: TGTGCCAGCACGGCACTAGCGGGGGCGGAGACCCAGTACTTC.

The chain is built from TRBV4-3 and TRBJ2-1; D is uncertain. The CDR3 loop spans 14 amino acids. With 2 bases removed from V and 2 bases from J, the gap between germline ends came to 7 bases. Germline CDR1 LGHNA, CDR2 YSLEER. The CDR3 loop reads CASSQIGPYNEQFF. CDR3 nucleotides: TGCGCCAGCAGCCAAATTGGTCCCTACAATGAGCAGTTCTTC.